This TCR beta chain emerged from a study of blood T cell repertoires in COVID-19 (TCRdb year 2020). A note on the overall study: The collaborator samples originated in the United States, Italy and Spain and spanned the acute and convalescent phases of COVID-19. The prospective study material was composed of cDNA or gDNA derived from T cells, B-cell-depleted T cells, or PBMCs. Subjects who had been exposed to COVID-19, were actively infected with it, or had recovered from it provided the deeply sampled blood TCRbeta repertoires that made up the dataset. A freely available public database, intended as a resource for researchers studying the immune response to SARS-CoV-2, is where the repertoires were released. Samples came from the ongoing ImmuneRACE study (first 160 participants) plus 1,254 subjects from 6 global collaborators. The sample metadata nearly always contained a de-identified subject ID, COVID-19 status, age in years and sex. Where available, HLA class I and class II types were taken from metadata supplied by the sample provider and were not determined by assay-based typing.

This clone was observed a few times. The specificity of this receptor is unknown. The sample holds no much larger clone one base away, and base qualities are not on file. The paper as a whole reports these results and caveats: Clinical and demographic metadata were provided uncurated, with the amount varying by source and participant.

Each collaborating institution followed its own protocols to collect whole blood in K2EDTA tubes. For TCRbeta analysis, collaborator samples were shipped as frozen whole blood, as isolated PBMCs, or as DNA extracted from either sample type. CDR1 and CDR2 are drawn from the germline V gene (reference sequence): LNHNV, YYDKDF. Including cysteine and phenylalanine, the CDR3 has 22 amino acids. Kept here is only the CDR3 DNA, which spans 66 bases and is read in frame from base 1. The junction shows trimming of 0 bases on V and 5 bases on J, and the gene matches do not reach 25 bases of it. TCRbeta CDR3 regions were amplified from genomic DNA using the immunoSEQ Assay, a bias-controlled multiplex PCR. The authors processed their data as follows. Nucleated cell counts per sample were estimated from amplification of reference gene primers within the assay. Sequence reads were collapsed and filtered to measure the absolute abundance of every unique TCRbeta CDR3 rearrangement. For each sample, productive Simpson clonality was calculated as the square root of Simpson's diversity index across productive rearrangements. This immuneACCESS table, as held by TCRdb, lists in-frame sequences with V and J called but not all clones. Of the missing ones, under half trace to an unresolved V gene in checked studies; the others have no known cause. V and J calls and clone size are copied from that table; D and trimming were computed from the DNA. This sample lists around 100,000 clones; just over 85% were detected once. Clones ranked in the top ten supply approximately 5% of the sample.

The receptor comes from a human donor in a cohort sampled during active COVID-19. Sequenced sample: peripheral blood. The chain couples TRBV15 to TRBJ1-5, with 7 bases aligning to TRBD1. The CDR3 loop reads CATSRDLGQLPWGEVIDQPQHF. The nucleotides read TGTGCCACCAGCAGAGACTTGGGACAGCTCCCTTGGGGAGAGGTAATAGATCAGCCCCAGCATTTT.